A single sample gave rise to the 21 T cell receptor beta chains below, sequenced in a study of blood T cells in healthy people across ages. Alongside a J-beta primer mix, a sample-barcoded 5' primer served in a second PCR lasting roughly 6 to 11 cycles. MiXCR, applied by TCRdb to the 5' RACE reads, yields one record per CDR3 protein. The table records about 1.7 million distinct CDR3 sequences, 28% of them present only once. The sample taken for sequencing was blood. The receptors come from a woman in her thirties in good health.

This sequence joins TRBV5-1 and TRBJ2-1; D might be TRBD2 (5 bases). Trimming took 3 bases from V and 9 from J, leaving 16 bases between them. In germline, CDR1 is SGHRS, CDR2 YFSETQ. This CDR3 contains 14 residues. DNA of the CDR3: TGCGCCAGCAGCTCGGGGTCTCTGTATGTTGAGCAGTTCTTC. Residues: CASSSGSLYVEQFF.

There are a few counts of this clonotype. V usage is TRBV5-1 and J usage is TRBJ2-5; D unclear. V lost 2 bases to trimming and J lost 4 bases, with 12 bases between them. There are 14 residues in the CDR3. The germline gives CDR1 SGHRS, CDR2 YFSETQ. The CDR3 nucleotides read TGCGCCAGCAGCTTTATCGAGCCCCGAGAGACCCAGTACTTC. It translates to CASSFIEPRETQYF.

Notes on this clonotype: This sequence may be a read error, since a much larger clone differs from it by one base. CDR3 in amino acids: CASRPHQAETLYF. CDR3 DNA sequence: TGTGCCAGCAGACCCCACCAGGCAGAGACCCTGTACTTC. The V and J genes are TRBV6-2 or TRBV6-3 and TRBJ2-5; D unresolved. The CDR3 sequence is 13 residues long. Per germline, CDR1 MNHEY and CDR2 SVGEGT.

This clonotype turned up a few times. V usage is TRBV12-5 and J usage is TRBJ2-1; either TRBD1 or TRBD2 may fit D (6 bases each). Germline V CDR1 and CDR2: LGHNT, FRNRAP. The V end was cut by 1 base, the J end by 8 bases, with 9 bases between. The CDR3 runs to 13 residues. Here the CDR3 reads CASGLGRGDEQFF. The CDR3 region has the DNA TGTGCTAGTGGTTTGGGAAGGGGGGATGAGCAGTTCTTC.

The V gene is TRBV18, the J gene TRBJ1-1, with 10 bases fitting TRBD1. CDR3 size: 14 residues. Germline-derived CDR1 and CDR2 are KGHSH and LQKENI. The junction had 4 bases not matched to a gene; V was cut back by 3 bases and J by 6 bases. This CDR3 is CASSPWDRGAEAFF. CDR3 sequence (DNA): TGTGCCAGCTCACCCTGGGACAGGGGCGCTGAAGCTTTCTTT.

This clonotype has more than one count but fewer than ten. The chain links TRBV5-1 to TRBJ1-1; D gene unclear. CDR1 is SGHRS and CDR2 is YFSETQ in the germline V gene. The germline V and J ends were trimmed by 2 bases and 0 bases, with 8 bases remaining between them. This CDR3 has 14 residues. The CDR3 loop reads CASSFGYLNTEAFF. CDR3 nucleotide sequence: TGCGCCAGCAGCTTTGGGTATTTGAACACTGAAGCTTTCTTT.

This chain joins TRBV3-1 and TRBJ2-5; D unresolved. V shed 0 bases and J shed 13 bases, with 9 bases lying between them. CDR1 LGHDT and CDR2 YNNKEL come from the germline V gene (reference sequence). There are 11 residues in the CDR3. CDR3 in amino acids: CASSQDKGRYF. CDR3 nucleotides: TGTGCCAGCAGCCAAGATAAGGGCCGGTACTTC.

There are a few counts of this clonotype. The chain joins TRBV6-2 or TRBV6-3 to TRBJ2-7; D tentatively fits TRBD1 or TRBD2 (5 bases each). CDR3 size: 15 residues. Germline lookup yields CDR1 MNHEY and CDR2 SVGEGT. V shed 2 bases and J shed 2 bases, with 13 bases lying between them. The CDR3 spells CASSYHGTPPYEQYF. In DNA form, the CDR3 reads TGTGCCAGCAGTTACCATGGGACGCCCCCCTACGAGCAGTACTTC.

Many counts were recorded for this clonotype. The rearrangement links TRBV6-4 to TRBJ2-1; a weak D match, TRBD1 (5 bases). This CDR3 has 12 amino acids. V shed 6 bases and J shed 7 bases, with 10 bases lying between them. Germline V gives CDR1 MRHNA, CDR2 SNTAGT. The CDR3 bases are TGTGCCAGCAGCGACAGTTTTAATGAGCAGTTCTTC. It encodes CASSDSFNEQFF.

This clonotype was detected ten times or more. This chain joins TRBV10-2 and TRBJ1-1; D is unresolved. Trimming removed 2 bases from V and 0 bases from J, with 1 base in between. The CDR3 runs to 12 residues. The germline V gene encodes CDR1 WSHSY and CDR2 SAAADI. The CDR3 nucleotides are TGCGCCAGCAGTGAGATGAACACTGAAGCTTTCTTT. Its protein is CASSEMNTEAFF.

This clonotype was seen a handful of times. This chain connects TRBV7-9 to TRBJ2-5, with 7 positions matching TRBD1. This CDR3 is 15 amino acids long. Germline V gene lookup returns CDR1 SEHNR and CDR2 FQNEAQ (reference sequence). After removal of 1 base from V and 5 bases from J, the junction contained 7 bases not matched to a gene. In DNA form, the CDR3 reads TGTGCCAGCAGCTTAGGAAGGGACAGACGGGAGACCCAGTACTTC. This encodes CASSLGRDRRETQYF.

This clonotype has ten or more counts. V gene TRBV9 combines with J gene TRBJ2-1, with D unresolved. Germline CDR1 SGDLS, CDR2 YYNGEE. Trimming took off 0 bases at V and 8 bases at J, with 12 bases between the two ends. The CDR3 length is 14 residues. The CDR3: CASSVENGQDEQFF. CDR3 DNA sequence: TGTGCCAGCAGCGTAGAGAATGGGCAGGATGAGCAGTTCTTC.

The V call is TRBV20-1, the J call TRBJ2-5; 7 positions agree with TRBD2. Trimming removed 0 bases from V and 2 bases from J; junction bases left unmatched: 3. This CDR3 has 14 residues. Looked up from germline, CDR1 is DFQATT and CDR2 is SNEGSKA (reference sequence). The CDR3, as DNA: TGCAGTGCTAGAGAGGCAGCGGGGCAAGAGACCCAGTACTTC. It translates to CSAREAAGQETQYF.

This clonotype has more than one count but fewer than ten. The genes are TRBV27 and TRBJ1-6; D is possibly TRBD1 (5 bases). V was shortened by 7 bases and J by 7 bases, with 17 bases between the two germline ends. Germline V gene data show CDR1 as MNHEY and CDR2 as SMNVEV (reference sequence). The CDR3 length is 15 residues. The CDR3 region is CASKGNLRGNSPLHF. CDR3 nucleotides: TGTGCCAGCAAGGGGAACTTGCGGGGGAATTCACCCCTCCACTTT.

This clonotype was observed a handful of times. The chain is built from TRBV6-2 or TRBV6-3 and TRBJ2-1; D might be TRBD1 or TRBD2, each matching 5 bases. There are 12 residues in the CDR3. Germline V CDR1 and CDR2: MNHEY, SVGEGT. The germline V and J ends were trimmed by 7 bases and 9 bases, with 13 bases remaining between them. CDR3 residues: CASTDGAIEQFF. The CDR3 DNA reads TGTGCCAGCACCGACGGGGCTATTGAGCAGTTCTTC.

In regard to this clonotype: A much larger clone lies a single base off, so this may be a read error. The chain carries TRBV2 and TRBJ1-2; possibly TRBD1 for D (6 bases). Per germline, CDR1 SNHLY and CDR2 FYNNEI. CDR3 length equals 14 residues. This CDR3 is CASREGQTNYGYTF. CDR3 DNA: TGTGCCAGCAGGGAAGGACAGACTAACTATGGCTACACCTTC.

This clonotype was detected a few times. The V gene is TRBV5-1, the J gene TRBJ2-7, with 7 bases fitting TRBD1. The trim removed 1 base at V and 5 bases at J, leaving 18 bases unmatched. Germline CDR1 reads SGHRS; CDR2 reads YFSETQ. The CDR3 length is 18 residues. CDR3 nucleotides: TGCGCCAGCAGCTTGCGTACAGGGGACGGTGCTAGTAGGCACGAGCAGTACTTC. Protein sequence: CASSLRTGDGASRHEQYF. Full variable domain (rest looked up from reference TRBV5-1 and TRBJ2-7): KAGVTQTPRYLIKTRGQQVTLSCSPISGHRSVSWYQQTPGQGLQFLFEYFSETQRNKGNFPGRFSGRQFSNSRSEMNVSTLELGDSALYLCASSLRTGDGASRHEQYFGPGTRLTVT.

This clonotype was counted only a few times. This chain uses TRBV30 with TRBJ2-1; D not certain. CDR3 size: 14 residues. The V and J ends lost 4 bases and 1 base respectively, with 11 bases between them. Germline loops: CDR1 GTSNPN, CDR2 SVGIG (reference sequence). DNA for the CDR3: TGTGCCTGGACCCCCTCGTCGTCCTACAATGAGCAGTTCTTC. Protein sequence: CAWTPSSSYNEQFF.

This clonotype was seen repeatedly, ten times or more. This sequence joins TRBV4-3 and TRBJ2-7, with no clear D. Germline CDR1 LGHNA, CDR2 YSLEER. The CDR3 has 14 residues. V was clipped by 1 base and J by 7 bases, with 14 bases between them. The CDR3 sequence is CASSQGAGVEEQYF. In nucleotides, the CDR3 is TGCGCCAGCAGCCAAGGAGCTGGGGTGGAGGAGCAGTACTTC.

This sequence joins TRBV20-1 and TRBJ1-2; no clear D. V was clipped by 0 bases and J by 5 bases, with 13 bases between them. This CDR3 is 14 amino acids long. The germline V gene has CDR1 DFQATT and CDR2 SNEGSKA (reference sequence). DNA of the CDR3: TGCAGTGCTAGAGATCGGGCCGCGGGGTATGGCTACACCTTC. Protein sequence: CSARDRAAGYGYTF.

The V and J genes are TRBV24-1 and TRBJ2-1; possible D gene TRBD1, 5 bases. The CDR3 covers 17 residues. Deletions cut 2 bases from V and 1 base from J, with 14 bases between. CDR1 and CDR2 from the germline V gene are KGHDR and SFDVKD. The CDR3 reads CATSDSKTGGSYNEQFF. As DNA, the CDR3 is TGTGCCACCAGTGATTCGAAAACAGGCGGTTCCTACAATGAGCAGTTCTTC.